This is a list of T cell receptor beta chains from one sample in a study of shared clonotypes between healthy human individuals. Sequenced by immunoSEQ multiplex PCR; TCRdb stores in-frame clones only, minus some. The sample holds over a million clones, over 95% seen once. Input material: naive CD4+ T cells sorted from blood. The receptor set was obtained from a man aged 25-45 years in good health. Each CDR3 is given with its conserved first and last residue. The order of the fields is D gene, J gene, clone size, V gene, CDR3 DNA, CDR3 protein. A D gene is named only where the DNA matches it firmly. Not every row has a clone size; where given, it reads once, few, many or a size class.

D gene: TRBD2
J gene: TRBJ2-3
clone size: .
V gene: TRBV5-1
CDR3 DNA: TGCGCCAGCAGCTCAAAACTAGCGGGAGGGCCAACAGATACGCAGTATTTT
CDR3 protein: CASSSKLAGGPTDTQYF

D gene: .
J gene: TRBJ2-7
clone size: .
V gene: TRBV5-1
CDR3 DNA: TGCGCCAGCAGCTTGGCCGGGGCAGGGCGGGTCGAGCAGTACTTC
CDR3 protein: CASSLAGAGRVEQYF

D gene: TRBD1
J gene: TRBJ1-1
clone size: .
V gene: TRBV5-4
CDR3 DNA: TGTGCCAGCAGCTTGGCCAGTCAGGGGGCGAACACTGAAGCTTTCTTT
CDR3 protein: CASSLASQGANTEAFF

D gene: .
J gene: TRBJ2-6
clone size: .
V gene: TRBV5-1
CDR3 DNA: TGCGCCAGCAGCTTGGATTTCGGTTCTGGGGCCAACGTCCTGACTTTC
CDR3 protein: CASSLDFGSGANVLTF

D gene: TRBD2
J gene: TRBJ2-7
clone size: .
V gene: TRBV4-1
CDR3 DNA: TGCGCCAGCAGCCTCAAACTAGCGGGAGGAATAAGGGCCTACGAGCAGTACTTC
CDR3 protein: CASSLKLAGGIRAYEQYF

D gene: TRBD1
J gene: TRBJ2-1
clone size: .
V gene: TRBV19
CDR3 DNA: TGTGCCAGTAGTACCCGGGACAGGGTTTACAATGAGCAGTTCTTC
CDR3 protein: CASSTRDRVYNEQFF

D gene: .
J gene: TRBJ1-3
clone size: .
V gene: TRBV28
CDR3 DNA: TGTGCCAGCAGTTTTGATGTGGGCTCTGGAAACACCATATATTTT
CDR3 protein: CASSFDVGSGNTIYF

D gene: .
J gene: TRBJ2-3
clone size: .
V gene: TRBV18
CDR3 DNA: TGTGCCAGCTCACCACAGTTTTCCACAGATACGCAGTATTTT
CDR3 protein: CASSPQFSTDTQYF

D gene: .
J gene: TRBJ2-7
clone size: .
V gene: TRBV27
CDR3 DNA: TGTGCCAGCAGTCGCAGCGGGACAAGCTCCTACGAGCAGTACTTC
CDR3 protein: CASSRSGTSSYEQYF

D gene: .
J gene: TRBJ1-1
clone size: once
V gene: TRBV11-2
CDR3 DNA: TGTGCCAGCAGCTTAGTTGGTTTCGGGGCGCAGAACACTGAAGCTTTCTTT
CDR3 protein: CASSLVGFGAQNTEAFF

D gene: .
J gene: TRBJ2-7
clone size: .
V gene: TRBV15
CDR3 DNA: TGTGCCACCAGCAGAGATCCTCCGTACGAGCAGTACTTC
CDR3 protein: CATSRDPPYEQYF

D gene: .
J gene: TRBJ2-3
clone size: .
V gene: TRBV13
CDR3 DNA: TGTGCCAGCAGCTTTCGGTCAGGGGTTATTGGCACAGATACGCAGTATTTT
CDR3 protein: CASSFRSGVIGTDTQYF

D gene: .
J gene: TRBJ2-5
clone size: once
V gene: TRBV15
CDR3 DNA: TGTGCCACCAGCAGGGGCGGCCAAGAGACCCAGTACTTC
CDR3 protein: CATSRGGQETQYF

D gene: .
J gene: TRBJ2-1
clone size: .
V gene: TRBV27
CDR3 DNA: TGTGCCAGCAGTGCGTTTCGACTAGACAGTGAGCAGTTCTTC
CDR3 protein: CASSAFRLDSEQFF

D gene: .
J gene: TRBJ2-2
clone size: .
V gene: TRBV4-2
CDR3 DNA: TGTGCCAGCAGCCAGCTCACCGGGGAGCTGTTTTTT
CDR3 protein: CASSQLTGELFF

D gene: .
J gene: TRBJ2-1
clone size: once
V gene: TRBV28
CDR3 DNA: TGTGCCAGCAGTTCGGGACTCGGGTACAATGAGCAGTTCTTC
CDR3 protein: CASSSGLGYNEQFF

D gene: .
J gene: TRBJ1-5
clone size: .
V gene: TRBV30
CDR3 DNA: TGTGCCTGGAGTGTAGACGCCGGATACAATCAGCCCCAGCATTTT
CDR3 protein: CAWSVDAGYNQPQHF

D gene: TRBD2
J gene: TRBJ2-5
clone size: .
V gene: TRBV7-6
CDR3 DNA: TGTGCCAGCAGCCCCGGTGGTAGCGGGAGGGACCGGGAGACCCAGTACTTC
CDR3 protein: CASSPGGSGRDRETQYF

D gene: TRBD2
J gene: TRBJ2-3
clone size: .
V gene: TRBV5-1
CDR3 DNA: TGCGCCAGCAGCGCCGGACTAGCGGGAGTCCCAGATACGCAGTATTTT
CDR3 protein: CASSAGLAGVPDTQYF

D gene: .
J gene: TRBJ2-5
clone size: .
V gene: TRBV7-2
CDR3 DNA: TGTGCCAGCAGCGGACGGAGAGAAGAGACCCAGTACTTC
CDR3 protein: CASSGRREETQYF

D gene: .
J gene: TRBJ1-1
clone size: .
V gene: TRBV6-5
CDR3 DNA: TGTGCCAGCAGACCTGCAGCCGTGAACACTGAAGCTTTCTTT
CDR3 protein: CASRPAAVNTEAFF

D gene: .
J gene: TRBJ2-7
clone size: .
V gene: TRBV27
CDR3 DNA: TGTGCCAGCAGTTTACAGGGGTCGAGCTCCTACGAGCAGTACTTC
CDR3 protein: CASSLQGSSSYEQYF